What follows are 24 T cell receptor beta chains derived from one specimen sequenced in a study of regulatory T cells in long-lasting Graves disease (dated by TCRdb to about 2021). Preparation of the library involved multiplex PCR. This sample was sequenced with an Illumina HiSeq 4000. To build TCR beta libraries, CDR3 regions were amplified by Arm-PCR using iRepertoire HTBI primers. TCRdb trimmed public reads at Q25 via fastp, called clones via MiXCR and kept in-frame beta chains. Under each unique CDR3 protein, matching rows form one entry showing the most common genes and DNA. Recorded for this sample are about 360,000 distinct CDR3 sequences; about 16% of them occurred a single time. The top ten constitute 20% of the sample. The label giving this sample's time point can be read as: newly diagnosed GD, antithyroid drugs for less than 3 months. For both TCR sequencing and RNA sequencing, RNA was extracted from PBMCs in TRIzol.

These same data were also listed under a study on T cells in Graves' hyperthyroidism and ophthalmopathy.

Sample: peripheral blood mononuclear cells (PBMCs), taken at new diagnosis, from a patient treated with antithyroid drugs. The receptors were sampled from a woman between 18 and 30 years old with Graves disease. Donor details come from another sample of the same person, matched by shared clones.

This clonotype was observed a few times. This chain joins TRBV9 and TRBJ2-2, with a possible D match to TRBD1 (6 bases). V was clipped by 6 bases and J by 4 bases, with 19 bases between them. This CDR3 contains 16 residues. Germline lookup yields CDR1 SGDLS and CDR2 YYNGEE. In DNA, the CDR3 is TGTGCCAGCAACTCTCTAAGCAGGGGCGTCACCGGGGAGCTGTTTTTT. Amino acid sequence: CASNSLSRGVTGELFF.

CDR3 in DNA: TGTGCCAGCAGATCCGGCGCAGGGTTCCACGAGCAGTTCTTC. Amino acid sequence: CASRSGAGFHEQFF. The V and J genes are TRBV6-1 and TRBJ2-1, with D maybe TRBD1 (5 bases). Germline lookup yields CDR1 MNHNS and CDR2 SASEGT. The ends were cut back, 6 bases at V and 10 bases at J, with 19 bases in the middle. CDR3 size: 14 residues.

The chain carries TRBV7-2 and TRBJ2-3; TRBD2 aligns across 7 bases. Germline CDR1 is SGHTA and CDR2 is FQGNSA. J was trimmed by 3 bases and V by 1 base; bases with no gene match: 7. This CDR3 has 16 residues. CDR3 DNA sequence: TGTGCCAGCAGCTTAGACCAAAGCGGGATTACAGATACGCAGTATTTT. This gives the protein CASSLDQSGITDTQYF.

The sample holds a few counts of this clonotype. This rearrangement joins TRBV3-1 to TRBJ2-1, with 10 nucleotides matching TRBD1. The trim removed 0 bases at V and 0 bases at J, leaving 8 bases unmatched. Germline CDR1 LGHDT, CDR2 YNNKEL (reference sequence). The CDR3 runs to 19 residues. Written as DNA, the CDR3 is TGTGCCAGCAGCCAAGATGGGGGGACAGGGGCGGGCTCCTACAATGAGCAGTTCTTC. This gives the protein CASSQDGGTGAGSYNEQFF.

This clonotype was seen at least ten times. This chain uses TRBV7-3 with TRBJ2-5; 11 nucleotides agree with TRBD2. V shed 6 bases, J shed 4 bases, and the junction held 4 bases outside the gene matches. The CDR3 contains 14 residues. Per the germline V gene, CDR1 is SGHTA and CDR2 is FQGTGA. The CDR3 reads CASSSGTSGETQYF. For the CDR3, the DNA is TGTGCCAGCAGTTCAGGGACTAGCGGAGAGACCCAGTACTTC.

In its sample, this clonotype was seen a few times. The CDR3 DNA is TGTGCCAGTAATTGGGGGGGCCCGAACACCGGGGAGCTGTTTTTT. Translating gives CASNWGGPNTGELFF. The V and J genes are TRBV19 and TRBJ2-2; D is perhaps TRBD2 (7 bases). CDR1 is LNHDA and CDR2 is SQIVND in the germline V gene (reference sequence). The V and J ends lost 7 bases and 0 bases respectively, with 12 bases between them. The CDR3 totals 15 residues.

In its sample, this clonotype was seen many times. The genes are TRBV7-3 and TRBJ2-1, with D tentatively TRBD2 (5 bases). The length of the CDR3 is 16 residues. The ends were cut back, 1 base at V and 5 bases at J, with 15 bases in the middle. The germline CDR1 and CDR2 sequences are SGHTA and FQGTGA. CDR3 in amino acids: CASSLNGGLLDNEQFF. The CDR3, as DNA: TGTGCCAGCAGCTTAAATGGAGGCCTTCTAGACAATGAGCAGTTCTTC.

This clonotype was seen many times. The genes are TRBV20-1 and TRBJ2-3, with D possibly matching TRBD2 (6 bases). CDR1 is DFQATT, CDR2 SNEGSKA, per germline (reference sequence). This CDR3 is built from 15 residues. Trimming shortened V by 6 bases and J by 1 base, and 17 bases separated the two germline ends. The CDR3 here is CSAGIGGTRTDTQYF. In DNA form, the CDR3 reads TGCAGTGCCGGAATCGGCGGGACCCGCACAGATACGCAGTATTTT.

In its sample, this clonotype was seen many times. CDR3 in amino acids: CAIGTLAGEETQYF. CDR3 sequence (DNA): TGTGCCATCGGGACACTAGCGGGGGAAGAGACCCAGTACTTC. V usage is TRBV10-3 and J usage is TRBJ2-5; 11 bases agree with TRBD2. V gave up 8 bases and J gave up 3 bases; unmatched junction bases: 5. Germline CDR1 ENHRY, CDR2 SYGVKD. The CDR3 loop spans 14 amino acids.

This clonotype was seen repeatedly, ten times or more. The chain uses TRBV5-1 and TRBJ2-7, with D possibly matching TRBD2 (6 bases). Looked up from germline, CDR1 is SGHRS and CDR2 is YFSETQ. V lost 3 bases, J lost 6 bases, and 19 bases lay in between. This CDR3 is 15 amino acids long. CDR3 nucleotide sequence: TGCGCCAGCAGCTCAAGACTAGGTCGGGCACCCGAGCAGTACTTC. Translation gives CASSSRLGRAPEQYF.

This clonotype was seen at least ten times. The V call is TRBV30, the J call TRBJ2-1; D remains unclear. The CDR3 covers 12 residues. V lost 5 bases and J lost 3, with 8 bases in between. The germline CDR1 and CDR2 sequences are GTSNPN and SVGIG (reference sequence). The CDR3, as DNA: TGTGCCTGGGTAAGGAGCTACAATGAGCAGTTCTTC. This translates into CAWVRSYNEQFF.

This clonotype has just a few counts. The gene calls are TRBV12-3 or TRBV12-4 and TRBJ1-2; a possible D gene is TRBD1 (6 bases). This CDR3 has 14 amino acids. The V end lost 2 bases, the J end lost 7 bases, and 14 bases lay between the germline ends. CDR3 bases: TGTGCCAGCAGTTTAACAACAGGGTCGAGTGGCTACACCTTC. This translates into CASSLTTGSSGYTF.

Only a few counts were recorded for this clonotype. Written as DNA, the CDR3 is TGTGCCAGCTCACCCCTCGCGCGGGGGACCGATCAGCCCCAGCATTTT. Amino acids: CASSPLARGTDQPQHF. The chain carries TRBV18 and TRBJ1-5, with D perhaps TRBD1 (5 bases). The V end was cut by 3 bases, the J end by 5 bases, with 17 bases between. CDR3 length: 16 residues. Germline CDR1 and CDR2: KGHSH and LQKENI.

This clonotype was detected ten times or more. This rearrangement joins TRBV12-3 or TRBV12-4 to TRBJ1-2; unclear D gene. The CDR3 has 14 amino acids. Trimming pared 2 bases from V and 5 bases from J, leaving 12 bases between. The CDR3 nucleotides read TGTGCCAGCAGTTTACACCCGAGGCAATATGGCTACACCTTC. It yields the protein CASSLHPRQYGYTF.

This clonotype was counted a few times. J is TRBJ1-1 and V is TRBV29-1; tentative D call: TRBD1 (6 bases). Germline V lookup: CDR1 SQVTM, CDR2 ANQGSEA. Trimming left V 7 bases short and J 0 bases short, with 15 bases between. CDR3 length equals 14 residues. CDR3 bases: TGCAGCGGGGGGGGGGGACAAATGAACACTGAAGCTTTCTTT. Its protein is CSGGGGQMNTEAFF.

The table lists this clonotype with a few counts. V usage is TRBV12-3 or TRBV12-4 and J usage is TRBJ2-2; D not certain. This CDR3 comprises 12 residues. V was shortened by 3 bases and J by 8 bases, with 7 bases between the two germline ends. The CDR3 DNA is TGTGCCAGCAGTTTTGAGAGGGGGGAGCTGTTTTTT. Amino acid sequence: CASSFERGELFF.

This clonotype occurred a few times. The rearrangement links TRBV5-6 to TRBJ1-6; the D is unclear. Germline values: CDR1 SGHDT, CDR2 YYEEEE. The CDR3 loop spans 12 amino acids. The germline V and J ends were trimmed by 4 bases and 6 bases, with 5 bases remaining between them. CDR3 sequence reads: CASSPVNSPLHF. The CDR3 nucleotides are TGTGCCAGCAGCCCGGTTAATTCACCCCTCCACTTT.

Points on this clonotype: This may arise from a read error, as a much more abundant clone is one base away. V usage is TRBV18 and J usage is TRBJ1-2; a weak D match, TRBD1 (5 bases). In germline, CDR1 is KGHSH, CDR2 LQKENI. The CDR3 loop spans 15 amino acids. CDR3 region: CASSPMAGLDNGYIF. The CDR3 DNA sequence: TGTGCCAGCTCACCTATGGCAGGGTTAGATAACGGCTACATCTTC. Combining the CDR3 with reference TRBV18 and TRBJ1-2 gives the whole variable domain NAGVMQNPRHLVRRRGQEARLRCSPMKGHSHVYWYRQLPEEGLKFMVYLQKENIIDESGMPKERFSAEFPKEGPSILRIQQVVRGDSAAYFCASSPMAGLDNGYIFGSGTRLTVV.

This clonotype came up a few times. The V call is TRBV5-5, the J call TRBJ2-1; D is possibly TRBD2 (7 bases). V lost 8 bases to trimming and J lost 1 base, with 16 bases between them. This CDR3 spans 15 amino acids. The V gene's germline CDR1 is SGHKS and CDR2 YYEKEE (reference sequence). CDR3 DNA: TGTGCCAGACGTCTCAGCGGGACATCCTACAATGAGCAGTTCTTC. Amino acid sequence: CARRLSGTSYNEQFF.

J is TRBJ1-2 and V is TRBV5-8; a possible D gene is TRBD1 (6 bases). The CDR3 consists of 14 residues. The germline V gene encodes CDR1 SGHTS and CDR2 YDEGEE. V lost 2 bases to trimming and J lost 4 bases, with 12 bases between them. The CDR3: CASSLLQGTYGYTF. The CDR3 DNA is TGTGCCAGCAGCTTACTCCAGGGGACCTATGGCTACACCTTC.

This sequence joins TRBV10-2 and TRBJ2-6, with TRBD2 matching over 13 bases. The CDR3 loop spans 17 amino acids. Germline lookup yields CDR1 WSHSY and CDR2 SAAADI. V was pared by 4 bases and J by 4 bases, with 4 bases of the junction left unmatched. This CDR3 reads CASSALAGGQGANVLTF. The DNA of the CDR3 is TGCGCCAGCAGTGCACTAGCGGGGGGGCAGGGGGCCAACGTCCTGACTTTC.

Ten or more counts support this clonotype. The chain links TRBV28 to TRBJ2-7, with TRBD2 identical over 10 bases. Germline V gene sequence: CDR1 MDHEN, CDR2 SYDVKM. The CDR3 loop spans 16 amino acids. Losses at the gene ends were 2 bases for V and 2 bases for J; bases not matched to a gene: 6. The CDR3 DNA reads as TGTGCCAGCAGTTTACGGACTAGCGGAGGGACCTACGAGCAGTACTTC. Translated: CASSLRTSGGTYEQYF.

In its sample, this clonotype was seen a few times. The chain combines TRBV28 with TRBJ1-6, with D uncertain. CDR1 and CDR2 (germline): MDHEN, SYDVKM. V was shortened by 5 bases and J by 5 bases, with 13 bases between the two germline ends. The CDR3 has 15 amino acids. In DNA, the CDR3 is TGTGCCAGCAGTCCGCCCCAGAAGCATAATTCACCCCTCCACTTT. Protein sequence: CASSPPQKHNSPLHF.

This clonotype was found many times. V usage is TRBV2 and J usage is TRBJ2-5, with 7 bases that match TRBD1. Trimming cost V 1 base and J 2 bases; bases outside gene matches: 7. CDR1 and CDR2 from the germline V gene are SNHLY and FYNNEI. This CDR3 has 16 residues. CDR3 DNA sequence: TGTGCCAGCAGTGAAGGACTTGCCAGGGGGCAAGAGACCCAGTACTTC. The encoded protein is CASSEGLARGQETQYF.